The 32 T cell receptor beta chains reported below all come from one sample, sequenced in a study of blood T cell repertoires in COVID-19 (TCRdb year 2020). The library came from the immunoSEQ multiplex PCR assay. TCRdb took this table from immuneACCESS and kept in-frame rearrangements with V and J called. Such tables lack part of the clones; where checked against another copy, unresolved V genes explain under half of the gap, and the rest is unexplained. The sample table contains 130,000 to 150,000 clones; only one count was recorded for 70% to 90% of them. The ten largest clonotypes hold about 3% of the sample. Sequenced: peripheral blood. These receptors all stem from a woman aged 40 to 50 with active or convalescent COVID-19.

The rearrangement links TRBV5-1 to TRBJ1-1; TRBD1 agrees at 10 bases. The CDR3 length is 18 residues. V shed 5 bases and J 0 bases; nucleotides not matched to a gene: 13. In germline, CDR1 is SGHRS, CDR2 YFSETQ. The CDR3 spells CASSLVGTGDLMNTEAFF. CDR3 nucleotide sequence: TGCGCCAGCAGTCTAGTAGGGACAGGGGATCTCATGAACACTGAAGCTTTCTTT.

J is TRBJ1-3 and V is TRBV5-3; D gene unclear. TRBV5-3 has ORF status, its function being uncertain. The V end was cut by 0 bases, the J end by 7 bases, with 14 bases between. This CDR3 spans 15 amino acids. The CDR3 reads CARSLVAGRSNTIYF. The CDR3 DNA follows: TGTGCCAGAAGCTTGGTGGCGGGTAGGTCGAACACCATATATTTT.

The V gene is TRBV18, the J gene TRBJ1-1; D unclear. The V end was cut by 10 bases, the J end by 1 base, with 13 bases between. Germline V gene lookup returns CDR1 KGHSH and CDR2 LQKENI. The CDR3 has 13 amino acids. The CDR3 sequence: CATSQSWNTEAFF. In DNA form, the CDR3 reads TGTGCCACTAGCCAGAGCTGGAACACTGAAGCTTTCTTT.

This rearrangement joins TRBV12-5 to TRBJ2-2, with TRBD1 matching over 8 bases. This CDR3 contains 16 residues. The junction had 7 bases not matched to a gene; V was cut back by 4 bases and J by 3 bases. In germline, CDR1 is LGHNT, CDR2 FRNRAP. CDR3 in amino acids: CASGSYRGTDTGELFF. Here the CDR3 DNA reads TGTGCTAGTGGTTCCTACAGGGGGACAGACACCGGGGAGCTGTTTTTT.

This clone was detected only once. The gene calls are TRBV28 and TRBJ1-3; no reliable D call. CDR3 length equals 15 residues. Germline-derived CDR1 and CDR2 are MDHEN and SYDVKM. Trimming pared 1 base from V and 2 bases from J, leaving 9 bases between. CDR3 bases: TGTGCCAGCAGTTTATTGCCAGGTACTGGAAACACCATATATTTT. It codes for CASSLLPGTGNTIYF.

This clone was recorded a few times. V is TRBV28 and J is TRBJ2-1; 10 bases line up with TRBD2. The germline CDR1 and CDR2 sequences are MDHEN and SYDVKM. Germline trimming cut 3 bases from V and 9 bases from J; bases unmatched to any gene: 14. The CDR3 totals 17 residues. Here the CDR3 reads CASSFPLLAGARIEQFF. CDR3 nucleotide sequence: TGTGCCAGCAGTTTCCCCCTGCTAGCGGGGGCCCGGATTGAGCAGTTCTTC. Variable domain in full (rest from reference TRBV28 and TRBJ2-1): DVKVTQSSRYLVKRTGEKVFLECVQDMDHENMFWYRQDPGLGLRLIYFSYDVKMKEKGDIPEGYSVSREKKERFSLILESASTNQTSMYLCASSFPLLAGARIEQFFGPGTRLTVL.

This CDR3 reads CASSYGRGRENTEAFF. CDR3 bases: TGTGCCAGCAGTTACGGCAGGGGGCGCGAGAACACTGAAGCTTTCTTT. The rearrangement uses TRBV6-2 or TRBV6-3 and TRBJ1-1; TRBD1 matches 8 bases. The CDR3 loop spans 16 amino acids. The J segment lost 1 base and the V segment lost 2 bases, leaving 6 bases of the junction unmatched. Germline V gives CDR1 MNHEY, CDR2 SVGEGT.

The chain combines TRBV6-5 with TRBJ1-5; D call uncertain. Trimming pared 6 bases from V and 7 bases from J, leaving 10 bases between. The CDR3 has 12 amino acids. Looked up from germline, CDR1 is MNHEY and CDR2 is SVGAGI. The CDR3 nucleotides read TGTGCCAGCAGGCTAGGTGGGCAGCCCCAGCATTTT. The encoded protein is CASRLGGQPQHF.

This CDR3 reads CASSPSGAVDEQFF. The CDR3 DNA is TGTGCCAGCAGCCCTAGCGGGGCGGTCGATGAGCAGTTCTTC. This chain connects TRBV7-9 to TRBJ2-1; TRBD2 aligns across 9 bases. The CDR3 loop spans 14 amino acids. Trimming cost V 5 bases and J 8 bases; bases outside gene matches: 7. The germline V gene has CDR1 SEHNR and CDR2 FQNEAQ (reference sequence).

The chain links TRBV7-9 to TRBJ2-5; maybe TRBD1 (6 bases). CDR1 SEHNR and CDR2 FQNEAQ come from the germline V gene (reference sequence). CDR3 length equals 15 residues. Trimming took off 2 bases at V and 7 bases at J, with 17 bases between the two ends. The CDR3 DNA reads TGTGCCAGCAGCTTACGGGGCTCGGGCAGGGGGACCCAGTACTTC. Amino acid sequence: CASSLRGSGRGTQYF.

The rearrangement uses TRBV29-1 and TRBJ2-6; 11 nucleotides line up with TRBD1. Germline V gene sequence: CDR1 SQVTM, CDR2 ANQGSEA. The length of the CDR3 is 16 residues. The junction had 7 bases not matched to a gene; V was cut back by 7 bases and J by 2 bases. The CDR3 loop is CSARTGGSAGANVLTF. CDR3 DNA: TGCAGCGCCCGGACAGGGGGCTCTGCTGGGGCCAACGTCCTGACTTTC.

This chain links TRBV25-1 with TRBJ1-1, with TRBD1 as a possible D gene (5 bases). Per germline, CDR1 MGHDK and CDR2 SYGVNS. CDR3 size: 13 residues. The V and J ends lost 5 bases and 5 bases respectively, with 12 bases between them. The CDR3 here is CASSPTKGTEAFF. CDR3 nucleotides: TGTGCCAGCAGTCCCACGAAGGGGACTGAAGCTTTCTTT.

The chain recombines TRBV7-2 with TRBJ2-1; 7 nucleotides line up with TRBD2. V was clipped by 8 bases and J by 6 bases; unmatched bases: 4. CDR3 length: 12 amino acids. Looked up from germline, CDR1 is SGHTA and CDR2 is FQGNSA. CDR3 residues: CASGGEFNEQFF. The DNA of the CDR3 is TGTGCCAGCGGGGGGGAATTCAATGAGCAGTTCTTC.

V gene TRBV5-1 combines with J gene TRBJ2-1, with D possibly TRBD1 on 5 matching bases. The CDR3 runs 16 residues. V was trimmed by 0 bases and J by 8 bases, leaving 18 bases between them. Germline V lookup: CDR1 SGHRS, CDR2 YFSETQ. The CDR3 loop reads CASSLEGSAGRHEQFF. CDR3 nucleotides: TGCGCCAGCAGCTTGGAGGGGTCGGCAGGGCGCCATGAGCAGTTCTTC.

The chain links TRBV2 to TRBJ2-6; 7 bases map to TRBD1. Germline CDR1 SNHLY, CDR2 FYNNEI. Trimming at V came to 8 bases and at J to 0 bases, leaving 16 bases not matched to a gene. The CDR3 spans 19 residues. In DNA form, the CDR3 reads TGTGCCAGCCGGGCCCGGACAGGCCTGGGGGACTCTGGGGCCAACGTCCTGACTTTC. This encodes CASRARTGLGDSGANVLTF.

The J gene is TRBJ1-2, the V gene TRBV25-1; weak D call: TRBD1 (5 bases). Germline CDR1 MGHDK, CDR2 SYGVNS. V dropped 3 bases and J dropped 6 bases, with 23 bases sitting between them. The CDR3 loop spans 17 amino acids. CDR3 amino acids: CASSDVAGRDKKDGYTF. The CDR3 nucleotides read TGTGCCAGCAGTGATGTGGCAGGGAGGGATAAGAAGGATGGCTACACCTTC.

V is TRBV6-5 and J is TRBJ1-2, with 7 bases lining up with TRBD1. The CDR3 sequence is 15 residues long. Trimming at V came to 6 bases and at J to 6 bases, leaving 13 bases not matched to a gene. Per the germline V gene, CDR1 is MNHEY and CDR2 is SVGAGI. Written as DNA, the CDR3 is TGTGCCAGCAGCCAGACCACCCAGGGGGTTAATGGCTACACCTTC. Translating gives CASSQTTQGVNGYTF.

This sequence joins TRBV19 and TRBJ1-1; the D gene is possibly TRBD1 (5 bases). Trimming pared 2 bases from V and 2 bases from J, leaving 12 bases between. Per germline, CDR1 LNHDA and CDR2 SQIVND (reference sequence). The CDR3 extends over 15 amino acids. CDR3 protein: CASSILRDFNTEAFF. The CDR3 DNA is TGTGCCAGTAGTATACTCCGGGACTTTAACACTGAAGCTTTCTTT.

V usage is TRBV28 and J usage is TRBJ1-6; 8 nucleotides align to TRBD1. CDR1 MDHEN and CDR2 SYDVKM come from the germline V gene. With V trimmed by 3 bases and J by 11 bases, 12 bases remained unmatched. The CDR3 consists of 16 residues. In DNA, the CDR3 is TGTGCCAGCAGTTTCCGGGACAGGCTATGGGGGCCACCCCTCCACTTT. Amino acid sequence: CASSFRDRLWGPPLHF. The full variable domain, its missing parts supplied by reference TRBV28 and TRBJ1-6, is DVKVTQSSRYLVKRTGEKVFLECVQDMDHENMFWYRQDPGLGLRLIYFSYDVKMKEKGDIPEGYSVSREKKERFSLILESASTNQTSMYLCASSFRDRLWGPPLHFGNGTRLTVT.

Remarks on this clone: At one of its ends the junction is not consistent with the germline gene, which may arise from a read error. This chain joins TRBV30 and TRBJ1-3; 8 nucleotides line up with TRBD1. The CDR3 spans 15 residues. Germline-derived CDR1 and CDR2 are GTSNPN and SVGIG (reference sequence). This CDR3 reads CAWSPRTGNGNIIYF. The DNA for the CDR3 is TGTGCCTGGAGTCCGCGGACAGGGAATGGAAACATCATATATTTT.

This clone has only one observation. The chain combines TRBV9 with TRBJ1-4, with 10 bases aligning to TRBD1. After removal of 3 bases from V and 8 bases from J, the junction contained 13 bases not matched to a gene. The V gene's germline CDR1 is SGDLS and CDR2 YYNGEE. The CDR3 is made up of 17 amino acids. CDR3 amino acids: CASSAGQGRGSREKLFF. CDR3 nucleotides: TGTGCCAGCAGCGCGGGACAGGGGCGTGGAAGTCGAGAAAAACTGTTTTTT.

This clone is a singleton in its sample. This sequence joins TRBV28 and TRBJ2-4; TRBD1 matches 8 bases. Per germline, CDR1 MDHEN and CDR2 SYDVKM. V lost 3 bases to trimming and J lost 1 base; unmatched junction nucleotides: 5. There are 16 residues in the CDR3. The CDR3 spells CASSFPHRGAKNIQYF. The DNA of the CDR3 is TGTGCCAGCAGTTTCCCCCACAGGGGGGCCAAAAACATTCAGTACTTC.

This clone occurred once. This chain joins TRBV24-1 and TRBJ1-2, with TRBD1 matching over 7 bases. The junction had 10 bases not matched to a gene; V was cut back by 3 bases and J by 10 bases. Germline lookup yields CDR1 KGHDR and CDR2 SFDVKD. The CDR3 covers 14 residues. This CDR3 is CATSDQGQFSSYTF. Written as DNA, the CDR3 is TGTGCCACCAGTGATCAGGGACAGTTCTCCTCCTACACCTTC.

The chain employs TRBV4-1 and TRBJ2-1; 9 bases agree with TRBD2. The CDR3 is 18 residues long. CDR1 and CDR2 (germline): MGHRA, YSYEKL. The V segment lost 1 base and the J segment 8 bases; nucleotides outside the gene matches: 15. The CDR3 DNA reads TGCGCCAGCAGCCAAGCCCCCAGGGCTAGCGGGATAGGCCATGAGCAGTTCTTC. Its protein product is CASSQAPRASGIGHEQFF.

V and J are TRBV6-2 or TRBV6-3 and TRBJ1-5; D is possibly TRBD1 (6 bases). Per germline, CDR1 MNHEY and CDR2 SVGEGT. V was trimmed by 2 bases and J by 2 bases, leaving 10 bases between them. This CDR3 spans 15 amino acids. CDR3 sequence reads: CASSYGGGGNQPQHF. DNA of the CDR3: TGTGCCAGCAGTTACGGCGGGGGCGGCAATCAGCCCCAGCATTTT.

The chain has TRBV19 and TRBJ1-5; 7 bases map to TRBD1. The V segment lost 4 bases and the J segment 6 bases; nucleotides outside the gene matches: 6. This CDR3 is 14 amino acids long. CDR1 and CDR2 from the germline V gene are LNHDA and SQIVND (reference sequence). The CDR3 bases are TGTGCCAGTAGTACCGACAGGGCAGGTCAGCCCCAGCATTTT. Translating it yields CASSTDRAGQPQHF.

The chain couples TRBV2 to TRBJ1-5, with TRBD1 as a possible D gene (5 bases). The germline V gene has CDR1 SNHLY and CDR2 FYNNEI. V was clipped by 7 bases and J by 0 bases, with 10 bases between them. The CDR3 runs 14 residues. The CDR3 nucleotides read TGTGCCAGCAATTGGGGGGGTAGCAATCAGCCCCAGCATTTT. Protein sequence: CASNWGGSNQPQHF.

The J gene is TRBJ2-2, the V gene TRBV11-3; 7 bases are a match to TRBD1. Germline loops: CDR1 SGHNT, CDR2 YENEEA. The CDR3 is 14 residues long. The ends lost 1 base at V and 7 bases at J; junction bases unmatched: 3. CDR3 sequence reads: CASSLGGGGGELFF. The DNA of the CDR3 is TGTGCCAGCAGCTTAGGAGGGGGCGGCGGGGAGCTGTTTTTT. Together with reference TRBV11-3 and TRBJ2-2, the CDR3 gives the full variable domain: EAGVVQSPRYKIIEKKQPVAFWCNPISGHNTLYWYLQNLGQGPELLIRYENEEAVDDSQLPKDRFSAERLKGVDSTLKIQPAELGDSAVYLCASSLGGGGGELFFGEGSRLTVL.

For the CDR3, the DNA is TGTGCCAGCAGCCCGGGGGACAGACCACGCTATGGCTACACCTTC. Translating gives CASSPGDRPRYGYTF. This chain uses TRBV5-6 with TRBJ1-2; 7 nucleotides agree with TRBD1. V shed 4 bases, J shed 4 bases, and the junction held 10 bases outside the gene matches. The CDR3 length is 15 residues. Germline assignment: CDR1 SGHDT and CDR2 YYEEEE.

The chain employs TRBV25-1 and TRBJ2-2; 9 bases map to TRBD2. V gave up 4 bases and J gave up 6 bases; unmatched junction bases: 12. The germline CDR1 and CDR2 sequences are MGHDK and SYGVNS. This CDR3 comprises 17 residues. CDR3 nucleotide sequence: TGTGCCAGCAGTGCCCCTGACGGGGGCGGGAGGGCCGGGGAGCTGTTTTTT. It encodes CASSAPDGGGRAGELFF.

This chain connects TRBV5-1 to TRBJ1-1; D gene unclear. In germline, CDR1 is SGHRS, CDR2 YFSETQ. The CDR3 sequence is 13 residues long. Trimming left V 1 base short and J 2 bases short, with 6 bases between. DNA of the CDR3: TGCGCCAGCAGCTTGCTGTCTAACACTGAAGCTTTCTTT. This codes for CASSLLSNTEAFF.

This chain joins TRBV4-3 and TRBJ2-5; TRBD2 matches at 15 bases. This CDR3 region has 18 residues. Germline V CDR1 and CDR2: LGHNA, YSLEER. With 1 base clipped from V and 0 bases from J, the junction kept 3 bases outside the gene matches. The CDR3 region has the DNA TGCGCCAGCAGCCAAGCGGGACTAGCGGGAGGTTACCAAGAGACCCAGTACTTC. It encodes CASSQAGLAGGYQETQYF.